These 32 T cell receptor beta chains were all obtained from the same sample, sequenced in a study of cytomegalovirus exposure and HLA in healthy donors. Researchers ran the PCR with 60 Vbeta and 13 Jbeta primers. The data were produced by immunoSEQ multiplex PCR, yet TCRdb's version contains in-frame clones alone and is incomplete. Among about 120,000 clones listed, roughly 79% were seen once. The sequenced material came from PBMCs. Receptors originate from a woman aged 25 to 45 in good health and CMV-seronegative.

V is TRBV7-6 and J is TRBJ2-2; possibly TRBD2 for D (5 bases). The CDR3 totals 15 residues. In germline, CDR1 is SGHVS, CDR2 FNYEAQ. Trimming stripped 2 bases from V and 3 bases from J, with 10 bases between. CDR3 amino acids: CASSLSSGDTGELFF. CDR3 sequence (DNA): TGTGCCAGCAGCTTATCCAGCGGAGACACCGGGGAGCTGTTTTTT. The whole variable domain, filled in from reference TRBV7-6 and TRBJ2-2, reads GAGVSQSPRYKVTKRGQDVALRCDPISGHVSLYWYRQALGQGPEFLTYFNYEAQQDKSGLPNDRFSAERPEGSISTLTIQRTEQRDSAMYRCASSLSSGDTGELFFGEGSRLTVL.

This clone was seen a handful of times. This chain uses TRBV7-2 with TRBJ1-2, with 9 bases that match TRBD1. The CDR3 has 16 residues. Germline loops: CDR1 SGHTA, CDR2 FQGNSA. The ends lost 4 bases at V and 4 bases at J; junction bases unmatched: 10. This chain's CDR3 is CASSSQSQGAGYGYTF. Here the CDR3 DNA reads TGTGCCAGCAGCTCACAATCACAGGGGGCGGGCTATGGCTACACCTTC.

The chain has TRBV4-3 and TRBJ2-7, with 13 bases that match TRBD2. V dropped 0 bases and J dropped 5; count of bases not matched to a gene: 16. Germline lookup yields CDR1 LGHNA and CDR2 YSLEER. The CDR3 has 20 residues. The CDR3 loop reads CASSQEPTGLAGDYADEQYF. CDR3 in DNA: TGCGCCAGCAGCCAAGAACCCACTGGACTAGCGGGAGACTATGCTGACGAGCAGTACTTC.

The chain joins TRBV15 to TRBJ2-5; 9 nucleotides match TRBD1. The CDR3 sequence is 16 residues long. Germline V gene lookup returns CDR1 LNHNV and CDR2 YYDKDF (reference sequence). V shed 3 bases and J 1 base; nucleotides not matched to a gene: 6. This chain's CDR3 is CATSRGQGRVQETQYF. Written as DNA, the CDR3 is TGTGCCACCAGCAGGGGACAGGGTAGGGTCCAAGAGACCCAGTACTTC.

The gene calls are TRBV18 and TRBJ2-5; D not resolved. The J call may be faulty, since TRBJ2-7 better matches the DNA end. The CDR3 has 15 residues. The germline V gene encodes CDR1 KGHSH and CDR2 LQKENI. The CDR3 loop reads CASSPPDPRPYEQYF. The CDR3 DNA reads TGTGCCAGCTCACCACCTGATCCCAGGCCCTACGAGCAGTACTTC.

The sample holds one count of this clone. The CDR3 reads CATSTPLSGAGHQPQHF. CDR3 coding DNA: TGTGCCACCAGCACCCCTCTGAGCGGAGCGGGTCATCAGCCCCAGCATTTT. The chain recombines TRBV15 with TRBJ1-5, with D unresolved. CDR1 is LNHNV and CDR2 is YYDKDF in the germline V gene (reference sequence). The V and J ends lost 4 bases and 5 bases respectively, with 21 bases between them. This CDR3 spans 17 amino acids.

The chain uses TRBV6-5 and TRBJ2-1, with a possible D match to TRBD2 (6 bases). The CDR3 runs to 12 residues. Germline V gives CDR1 MNHEY, CDR2 SVGAGI. V was clipped by 11 bases and J by 4 bases, with 12 bases between them. The CDR3 nucleotides are TGTGCCTCCGGAGGGCCTTACAATGAGCAGTTCTTC. Amino acids: CASGGPYNEQFF.

The rearrangement links TRBV7-2 to TRBJ1-4; no clear D. Germline-derived CDR1 and CDR2 are SGHTA and FQGNSA. The CDR3 totals 15 residues. V shed 3 bases and J shed 3 bases, with 11 bases lying between them. The CDR3 DNA follows: TGTGCCAGCAGCTTCCTCGGAGGGCCTAATGAAAAACTGTTTTTT. Amino acid sequence: CASSFLGGPNEKLFF.

The chain employs TRBV27 and TRBJ2-2, with TRBD1 matching over 8 bases. The CDR3 spans 15 residues. Germline CDR1 and CDR2: MNHEY and SMNVEV (reference sequence). V shed 5 bases and J 5 bases; nucleotides not matched to a gene: 7. The CDR3 region has the DNA TGTGCCAGCAGTCCGACAGGGGCGGGAACCGGGGAGCTGTTTTTT. This codes for CASSPTGAGTGELFF.

This sequence joins TRBV9 and TRBJ2-5, with 13 bases fitting TRBD2. The CDR3 is 16 amino acids. The germline V gene has CDR1 SGDLS and CDR2 YYNGEE. With V trimmed by 0 bases and J by 5 bases, 4 bases remained unmatched. Here the CDR3 reads CASSVEGLAGVETQYF. The CDR3 region has the DNA TGTGCCAGCAGCGTAGAAGGACTAGCGGGAGTCGAGACCCAGTACTTC.

This clone showed up just once. The chain joins TRBV28 to TRBJ1-5; D remains unclear. Germline-derived CDR1 and CDR2 are MDHEN and SYDVKM. Trimming took off 5 bases at V and 5 bases at J, with 13 bases between the two ends. This CDR3 has 14 amino acids. Written as DNA, the CDR3 is TGTGCCAGCAGTCCTCCACTCGGTTATCAGCCCCAGCATTTT. As protein: CASSPPLGYQPQHF.

The chain joins TRBV29-1 to TRBJ1-2; no clear D gene. The CDR3 loop spans 11 amino acids. Germline values: CDR1 SQVTM, CDR2 ANQGSEA. Trimming stripped 4 bases from V and 4 bases from J, with 7 bases between. In nucleotides, the CDR3 is TGCAGCGTTGCACAGAGCTATGGCTACACCTTC. The encoded protein is CSVAQSYGYTF.

The gene calls are TRBV4-3 and TRBJ2-1, with 11 bases fitting TRBD1. The trim removed 0 bases at V and 2 bases at J, leaving 6 bases unmatched. Germline loops: CDR1 LGHNA, CDR2 YSLEER. This CDR3 comprises 18 residues. This CDR3 is CASSQELGGQGAYNEQFF. The CDR3 DNA sequence: TGCGCCAGCAGCCAAGAACTCGGGGGACAGGGGGCCTACAATGAGCAGTTCTTC.

The chain uses TRBV2 and TRBJ1-1; TRBD1 matches 9 bases. The CDR3 covers 14 residues. J gave up 1 base and V 6 bases, and 3 bases lay outside the gene matches. CDR1 is SNHLY, CDR2 FYNNEI, per germline. The CDR3 reads CASRDRGRNTEAFF. CDR3 bases: TGTGCCAGCAGGGACAGGGGACGGAACACTGAAGCTTTCTTT. Looking up the rest from reference TRBV2 and TRBJ1-1 gives the full variable domain: EPEVTQTPSHQVTQMGQEVILRCVPISNHLYFYWYRQILGQKVEFLVSFYNNEISEKSEIFDDQFSVERPDGSNFTLKIRSTKLEDSAMYFCASRDRGRNTEAFFGQGTRLTVV.

In regard to this clone: At one boundary the junction diverges from the germline segment, which might be a read error. The rearrangement uses TRBV19 and TRBJ1-4; D may be TRBD1 (5 bases). Germline V gives CDR1 LNHDA, CDR2 SQIVND (reference sequence). CDR3 size: 15 residues. The CDR3 sequence is CANSRYRLGGEKLFF. The DNA for the CDR3 is TGTGCCAATAGTCGATACCGGCTTGGGGGGGAAAAACTGTTTTTT.

This chain links TRBV7-9 with TRBJ2-6; 11 bases align to TRBD1. The CDR3 runs to 18 residues. The germline CDR1 and CDR2 sequences are SEHNR and FQNEAQ (reference sequence). Germline trimming cut 5 bases from V and 0 bases from J; bases unmatched to any gene: 6. In DNA, the CDR3 is TGTGCCAGCAGCAAGGGACAGGGGGTAGACTCTGGGGCCAACGTCCTGACTTTC. Translated: CASSKGQGVDSGANVLTF.

The genes are TRBV6-4 and TRBJ1-2; weak D call: TRBD1 (6 bases). CDR3 length equals 14 residues. Per germline, CDR1 MRHNA and CDR2 SNTAGT. V gave up 6 bases and J gave up 1 base, with 12 bases separating them. The DNA for the CDR3 is TGTGCCAGCAGCCGACAGGCATTTAACTATGGCTACACCTTC. This encodes CASSRQAFNYGYTF.

J is TRBJ1-1 and V is TRBV5-1; no clear D. CDR3 length: 15 residues. V was trimmed by 1 base and J by 6 bases, leaving 16 bases between them. From germline, CDR1 is SGHRS and CDR2 YFSETQ. The CDR3 sequence is CASSLTLEGVPEAFF. CDR3 DNA sequence: TGCGCCAGCAGCTTGACATTGGAGGGTGTACCTGAAGCTTTCTTT.

The chain couples TRBV5-1 to TRBJ2-7, with D unclear. Germline values: CDR1 SGHRS, CDR2 YFSETQ. Trimming removed 0 bases at V and 0 bases at J, with 16 bases between. CDR3 length equals 17 residues. The CDR3 reads CASSLEYGGILSYEQYF. In DNA form, the CDR3 reads TGCGCCAGCAGCTTGGAGTACGGTGGTATCCTCTCCTACGAGCAGTACTTC.

The chain joins TRBV5-4 to TRBJ2-7, with 8 nucleotides matching TRBD1. This CDR3 is 14 amino acids long. V dropped 0 bases and J dropped 3; count of bases not matched to a gene: 2. Germline V gene lookup returns CDR1 SGHNT and CDR2 YYREEE (reference sequence). CDR3 sequence (DNA): TGTGCCAGCAGCTTGGGAGGACAGGGCTACGAGCAGTACTTC. Encoded protein: CASSLGGQGYEQYF.

Note on this clone: Other DNA sequences in this specimen translate into the identical CDR3. The rearrangement joins TRBV5-1 to TRBJ2-5, with 8 bases lining up with TRBD2. V lost 0 bases, J lost 2 bases, and 0 bases stayed unmatched. The CDR3 loop spans 14 amino acids. The V gene's germline CDR1 is SGHRS and CDR2 YFSETQ. In DNA form, the CDR3 reads TGCGCCAGCAGCTTGGCTAGCGGGCAAGAGACCCAGTACTTC. It is translated as CASSLASGQETQYF.

This clone was recorded a few times. The chain employs TRBV10-1 and TRBJ2-1; possible D gene TRBD2, 6 bases. The V gene lost 0 bases and the J gene lost 11 bases, with 11 bases spanning the gap. The CDR3 extends over 13 amino acids. The germline V gene has CDR1 WNHNN and CDR2 SYGVQD (reference sequence). The CDR3 is CASSESSSGKQFF. The CDR3 nucleotides are TGCGCCAGCAGTGAGTCTAGTAGCGGTAAGCAGTTCTTC.

For this clone: Within the sample, other DNA sequences also encode this same CDR3. The chain carries TRBV15 and TRBJ1-2; a weak D match, TRBD1 (6 bases). There are 13 residues in the CDR3. CDR1 is LNHNV and CDR2 is YYDKDF in the germline V gene (reference sequence). CDR3 coding DNA: TGTGCTACCTCCGGGGGGCAGGTCTATGGCTACACCTTC. It yields the protein CATSGGQVYGYTF.

The V gene is TRBV7-9, the J gene TRBJ2-7; no definite D call. The V end lost 0 bases, the J end lost 2 bases, and 8 bases lay between the germline ends. This CDR3 comprises 14 residues. Germline assignment: CDR1 SEHNR and CDR2 FQNEAQ (reference sequence). CDR3: CASSLAQATYEQYF. For the CDR3, the DNA is TGTGCCAGCAGCTTAGCGCAGGCTACCTACGAGCAGTACTTC.

CDR3 region: CASSIGGLFYNEQFF. DNA for the CDR3: TGTGCCAGCAGTATCGGGGGGCTTTTCTACAATGAGCAGTTCTTC. This rearrangement joins TRBV5-6 to TRBJ2-1; tentative D call: TRBD2 (7 bases). Germline CDR1 and CDR2: SGHDT and YYEEEE. V lost 5 bases, J lost 3 bases, and 15 bases lay in between. CDR3 length: 15 amino acids. The whole variable domain, filled in from reference TRBV5-6 and TRBJ2-1, reads DAGVTQSPTHLIKTRGQQVTLRCSPKSGHDTVSWYQQALGQGPQFIFQYYEEEERQRGNFPDRFSGHQFPNYSSELNVNALLLGDSALYLCASSIGGLFYNEQFFGPGTRLTVL.

V usage is TRBV27 and J usage is TRBJ1-4, with 10 nucleotides matching TRBD1. The germline V gene encodes CDR1 MNHEY and CDR2 SMNVEV (reference sequence). The trim removed 5 bases at V and 7 bases at J, leaving 7 bases unmatched. The CDR3 runs to 15 residues. For the CDR3, the DNA is TGTGCCAGCAGTCGTCGGACAGGGGGTTTTGAAAAACTGTTTTTT. This translates into CASSRRTGGFEKLFF.

This clone was recorded only once. The V gene is TRBV28, the J gene TRBJ2-5; 11 bases fit TRBD1. CDR1 MDHEN and CDR2 SYDVKM come from the germline V gene. CDR3 length: 15 residues. Germline trimming cut 5 bases from V and 3 bases from J; bases unmatched to any gene: 5. This chain's CDR3 is CASSTAGQGEETQYF. CDR3 in DNA: TGTGCCAGCAGTACGGCGGGACAGGGGGAAGAGACCCAGTACTTC.

This chain links TRBV11-2 with TRBJ2-7, with 9 bases that match TRBD2. The J segment lost 3 bases and the V segment lost 5 bases, leaving 11 bases of the junction unmatched. This CDR3 has 16 residues. Germline values: CDR1 SGHAT, CDR2 FQNNGV. The CDR3 reads CASSPIAGDGFYEQYF. The CDR3 bases are TGTGCCAGCAGCCCGATAGCGGGAGACGGCTTCTACGAGCAGTACTTC.

This sequence joins TRBV21-1 and TRBJ2-3; the table's D call of TRBD1 was not tested on the DNA. TRBV21-1 is a pseudogene. CDR3 length: 14 amino acids. The CDR3 nucleotides are TGTGCCAGCAGCAAAGGGCAGGTCCCAGATACGCAGTATTTT. This translates into CASSKGQVPDTQYF.

The chain carries TRBV5-6 and TRBJ2-7; 14 nucleotides match TRBD2. Germline V CDR1 and CDR2: SGHDT, YYEEEE. The CDR3 extends over 17 amino acids. After removal of 3 bases from V and 6 bases from J, the junction contained 11 bases not matched to a gene. CDR3 DNA: TGTGCCAGCAGCTCTCCGGGACTAGCGGGAGTCGTCTCCGAGCAGTACTTC. It translates to CASSSPGLAGVVSEQYF.

This chain links TRBV19 with TRBJ2-1; 12 bases are a match to TRBD2. The germline V gene has CDR1 LNHDA and CDR2 SQIVND (reference sequence). Germline trimming cut 5 bases from V and 8 bases from J; bases unmatched to any gene: 16. This CDR3 is 18 amino acids long. The CDR3 here is CASSLWGPSGRALDEQFF. In DNA form, the CDR3 reads TGTGCCAGTAGTTTATGGGGGCCTAGCGGGAGGGCGTTGGATGAGCAGTTCTTC.

This chain joins TRBV28 and TRBJ2-7; D unclear. V was pared by 3 bases and J by 4 bases, with 13 bases between. The CDR3 is 14 residues long. Germline V gives CDR1 MDHEN, CDR2 SYDVKM. CDR3 in amino acids: CASSFVLRLYEQYF. The CDR3 bases are TGTGCCAGCAGTTTCGTGCTGCGTCTGTACGAGCAGTACTTC. Combining the CDR3 with reference TRBV28 and TRBJ2-7 gives the whole variable domain DVKVTQSSRYLVKRTGEKVFLECVQDMDHENMFWYRQDPGLGLRLIYFSYDVKMKEKGDIPEGYSVSREKKERFSLILESASTNQTSMYLCASSFVLRLYEQYFGPGTRLTVT.